This T cell receptor beta chain was profiled in a study of spatial heterogeneity in lung cancer (dated by TCRdb to the late 2010s). Study-wide context: More beta-chain than alpha-chain transcripts were consistently detected, likely reflecting higher beta-chain transcript abundance. At surgery, both alpha and beta chains were TCR-sequenced in 200 to 250 tumor regions, over 61 matched nontumor lung samples and over 50 PBMC samples. TCR alpha and beta repertoires were quantitatively compared across multiple tumor regions, matched nontumor lung and blood in non-small cell lung cancer. Nonsynonymous mutation counts, determined by whole-exome sequencing of tumor tissue, were related to TCR repertoire features. In tumor regions, TCR transcript counts showed a strong correlation with a T cell transcriptional module score from matched bulk RNA-seq. In the raw uncorrected reads, each unique combination of TCR and UMI appeared more than ten times on average.

The time point label of this sample denotes: sample taken at primary tumor resection. Samples were obtained from about 69 patients with early-stage, untreated non-small cell lung cancer from the lung TRACERx cohort. Without any cell sorting, TCR sequencing was performed on whole RNA extracted either from tumor and nontumor lung tissue or from cryopreserved PBMC samples. A patient was chosen for TCR sequencing only when enough RNA was available from at least two tumor regions. Before selection, tumor and adjacent nontumor lung specimens were reviewed by a lung pathologist. Library preparation employed 5' RACE. TCRdb names NextSeq 500 as the instrument used. In the TCR library protocol, a unique molecular identifier was attached to each TCR cDNA molecule so that PCR and sequencing errors could be corrected. Per the source publication's procedure: TCR identification, UMI-based error correction and CDR3 extraction were performed with Decombinator tools. Expanded TCRs were defined as those above a frequency of 2 per 1,000, corresponding to the top 1% of the tumor frequency distribution. Expanded tumor TCRs statistically deemed absent (corrected P<0.05) from at least one tumor region were classed as regional, and all other expanded tumor TCRs were classed as ubiquitous. Renyi diversity was calculated using the R vegan package after each repertoire was subsampled 100 times to 5,000 TCRs. CDR3 similarity networks were built from amino acid triplet string-kernel similarity, connecting CDR3s with pairwise similarity above 0.82. TCRdb reprocessed the public reads (quality trimming at Q25 with fastp, clone calling with MiXCR) and kept in-frame beta chains. CDR3 protein sequences are deduplicated, and each keeps its most common genes and DNA. The V and J calls, along with clone size, are taken from TCRdb and not from the paper's own processing. Recorded for this sample are around 910 distinct CDR3 sequences; more than 14% of them occurred a single time. About 29% of the sample goes to the ten largest clones.

Summary of the overall study and its limitations: TCR-seq coverage of tumor T cells was estimated to be only approximately 7% for alpha chains and more than 11% for beta chains. The tumor nonsynonymous mutation count correlated with the number of expanded intratumoral alpha and beta TCRs. Counts of ubiquitous and regional expanded TCRs correlated with counts of ubiquitous and regional nonsynonymous mutations, respectively. Additional single-cell paired TCR alpha and beta sequencing was considered necessary to confirm, at a functional level, the hypothesis that regional TCRs recognize regional mutations.

Taken from cysteine to phenylalanine, the CDR3 has 14 residues. Of all the DNA, just the CDR3 is kept, 42 bases in frame from base 1. The germline V gene (reference sequence) provides CDR1 SGHNT and CDR2 YYREEE. The V and J ends are trimmed by 0 bases and 1 base, leaving 4 bases between them. This clonotype was seen a few times. The antigen it binds to is not known. Per-nucleotide qualities are absent, and no much larger clonotype sits a single base away. The sequencing here drew on lung tumor tissue, taken at surgery. The receptor was isolated from a female donor with early-stage non-small cell lung cancer. The rearrangement combines TRBV5-4 with TRBJ1-4; the D gene remains uncertain. The nucleotides are TGTGCCAGCAGCTTGGATGGAACTAATGAAAAACTGTTTTTT. This gives the protein CASSLDGTNEKLFF.